This paragraph covers one TCR beta chain sequence. Other DNA sequences from this sample encode an identical CDR3 as well. This sample was taken from a study of blood T cell repertoires in COVID-19. At the level of the study: Italy, Spain and the United States were the sources of the convalescent and acute COVID-19 samples. PBMCs, B-cell-depleted T cells, or T cells were the source of the cDNA or gDNA that made up the material.

In the original analysis: Nucleated cell counts were estimated from reference gene primer amplification. Generated by immunoSEQ multiplex PCR, the TCRdb table keeps only in-frame clones and is missing some. That table gives V, J and clone size, and the DNA gave D and trimming. Of under 100,000 clones listed, over 80% are singletons. CDR3 size: 13 residues. With 7 bases removed from V and 2 bases from J, the gap between germline ends came to 9 bases. Germline values: CDR1 MNHEY, CDR2 SVGAGI. The clonotype comes from a woman aged 70 to 79 with active or convalescent COVID-19. The V and J genes are TRBV6-5 and TRBJ1-3; weak D call: TRBD1 (5 bases). The sample was peripheral blood. CDR3 in amino acids: CASISGPGNTIYF. The CDR3 region has the DNA TGTGCCAGCATATCAGGGCCTGGAAACACCATATATTTT.